A single sample gave rise to the 3 T cell receptor beta chains below, sequenced in a study of cytomegalovirus exposure and HLA in healthy donors. Using immunoSEQ multiplex PCR, the repertoire was profiled, and TCRdb retains in-frame clones only, with some absent. This sample has under 200,000 clones; 75% to 95% occur once, and the top ten carry more than 2.5%. The source material was PBMCs. Receptor source: a woman aged 18-29 years in good health and CMV-seropositive.

V gene TRBV6-5 combines with J gene TRBJ2-7; 8 nucleotides align to TRBD1. CDR3 length equals 14 residues. CDR1 and CDR2 (germline): MNHEY, SVGAGI. With 7 bases clipped from V and 0 bases from J, the junction kept 5 bases outside the gene matches. The CDR3 sequence is CASTFGQGSYEQYF. In nucleotides, the CDR3 is TGTGCCAGCACTTTCGGACAGGGCTCCTACGAGCAGTACTTC.

The J gene is TRBJ2-1, the V gene TRBV9; perhaps TRBD2 as D (5 bases). V lost 0 bases to trimming and J lost 6 bases, with 16 bases between them. This CDR3 contains 16 residues. The V gene's germline CDR1 is SGDLS and CDR2 YYNGEE. The CDR3 bases are TGTGCCAGCAGCGTAGGTTGGGGAGATGGGAGCAATGAGCAGTTCTTC. This codes for CASSVGWGDGSNEQFF.

The chain combines TRBV28 with TRBJ1-2; D not certain. The germline CDR1 and CDR2 sequences are MDHEN and SYDVKM. Trimming left V 1 base short and J 1 base short, with 10 bases between. The CDR3 loop spans 15 amino acids. In DNA, the CDR3 is TGTGCCAGCAGTTTATTCGCCAGACTTAACTATGGCTACACCTTC. Residues: CASSLFARLNYGYTF.